A single sample is the source of the 15 T cell receptor beta chains below, sequenced in a study of Graves' ophthalmopathy and Graves' hyperthyroidism. RNA transcripts were the source from which TCR beta CDR3 regions were amplified. First-round RT-PCR employed HTBI primers, with a second-round multiplex PCR after it. One entry per CDR3 protein results from TCRdb running MiXCR on the multiplex PCR reads. The data contain approximately 330,000 distinct CDR3 sequences, roughly a sixth of them seen just once; the ten biggest clones take up 9% to 15%. The specimen sequenced was peripheral blood. Receptor source: an adult man with Graves' ophthalmopathy.

The table lists this clonotype with many counts. This sequence joins TRBV30 and TRBJ1-2; possibly TRBD1 for D (6 bases). The V gene's germline CDR1 is GTSNPN and CDR2 SVGIG (reference sequence). V shed 1 base and J shed 4 bases, with 10 bases lying between them. This CDR3 has 13 residues. This CDR3 is CAWSEGHFYGYTF. CDR3 sequence (DNA): TGTGCCTGGAGTGAGGGACACTTCTATGGCTACACCTTC.

This clonotype was detected many times. The rearrangement links TRBV6-5 to TRBJ1-2; maybe TRBD1 (6 bases). Germline V lookup: CDR1 MNHEY, CDR2 SVGAGI. CDR3 length: 14 amino acids. With 2 bases removed from V and 5 bases from J, the gap between germline ends came to 12 bases. The CDR3 region is CASSYRQVEYGYTF. The CDR3, as DNA: TGTGCCAGCAGTTACCGACAGGTGGAATATGGCTACACCTTC.

This clonotype was seen many times. The chain links TRBV20-1 to TRBJ2-5; 8 bases agree with TRBD2. Germline V gives CDR1 DFQATT, CDR2 SNEGSKA (reference sequence). Trimming took 7 bases from V and 1 from J; bases not matched to a gene: 8. The CDR3 is made up of 14 amino acids. The CDR3 DNA reads TGCAGTGGATCGGGGGGGGCCGTCCAAGAGACCCAGTACTTC. Translating gives CSGSGGAVQETQYF.

This clonotype came up many times. The J gene is TRBJ1-1, the V gene TRBV29-1; D remains ambiguous. This CDR3 contains 13 residues. Trimming took 4 bases from V and 0 from J, leaving 9 bases between them. The germline V gene has CDR1 SQVTM and CDR2 ANQGSEA. The CDR3 bases are TGCAGCGTTGTGCGGGGATTGAACACTGAAGCTTTCTTT. Translated, it gives CSVVRGLNTEAFF.

This clonotype was seen a single time. V is TRBV20-1 and J is TRBJ1-2, with D hard to call. The germline V gene has CDR1 DFQATT and CDR2 SNEGSKA (reference sequence). Trimming cost V 4 bases and J 0 bases, with 15 bases left between them. CDR3 length equals 15 residues. CDR3: CSANLLGTSNYGYTF. The CDR3 nucleotides read TGCAGTGCTAACCTGCTCGGAACGTCTAACTATGGCTACACCTTC.

In its sample, this clonotype was seen many times. The V call is TRBV20-1, the J call TRBJ1-1, with D perhaps matching TRBD1 (6 bases). CDR1 DFQATT and CDR2 SNEGSKA come from the germline V gene (reference sequence). Trimming left V 0 bases short and J 0 bases short, with 8 bases between. The CDR3 is 14 amino acids. As DNA, the CDR3 is TGCAGTGCTAGAGACCCAGGGGTGAACACTGAAGCTTTCTTT. It is translated as CSARDPGVNTEAFF.

There are many counts of this clonotype. The rearrangement joins TRBV6-5 to TRBJ1-1, with TRBD1 matching over 7 bases. The CDR3 is 17 residues long. With 6 bases clipped from V and 1 base from J, the junction kept 14 bases outside the gene matches. CDR1 and CDR2 from the germline V gene are MNHEY and SVGAGI. CDR3 residues: CASRYPSGRGRNTEAFF. Here the CDR3 DNA reads TGTGCCAGCAGGTATCCAAGCGGCAGGGGGAGGAACACTGAAGCTTTCTTT.

Many counts were recorded for this clonotype. The V and J genes are TRBV5-1 and TRBJ2-6; 9 nucleotides line up with TRBD2. Germline V lookup: CDR1 SGHRS, CDR2 YFSETQ. V lost 3 bases and J lost 5; bases outside the gene matches: 6. CDR3 size: 16 residues. This chain's CDR3 is CASSSSGEEWANVLTF. CDR3 coding DNA: TGCGCCAGCAGCTCTAGCGGGGAGGAGTGGGCCAACGTCCTGACTTTC.

This clonotype was observed at least ten times. V and J are TRBV19 and TRBJ1-3; D remains unclear. Germline V gene data show CDR1 as LNHDA and CDR2 as SQIVND (reference sequence). This CDR3 contains 14 residues. The V end lost 5 bases, the J end lost 0 bases, and 8 bases lay between the germline ends. This CDR3 reads CASSPGASGNTIYF. CDR3 bases: TGTGCCAGTAGTCCAGGAGCCTCTGGAAACACCATATATTTT.

There are many counts of this clonotype. The J gene is TRBJ1-1, the V gene TRBV5-1; 9 nucleotides line up with TRBD1. CDR1 and CDR2 from the germline V gene are SGHRS and YFSETQ. V lost 7 bases to trimming and J lost 0 bases; unmatched junction nucleotides: 19. This CDR3 is built from 19 residues. CDR3 residues: CASAPAPGTGMTMNTEAFF. As DNA, the CDR3 is TGCGCCAGCGCCCCTGCCCCCGGGACAGGGATGACCATGAACACTGAAGCTTTCTTT.

This clonotype was found many times. The rearrangement joins TRBV7-6 to TRBJ1-5; possibly TRBD1 for D (6 bases). The germline V gene has CDR1 SGHVS and CDR2 FNYEAQ. The CDR3 is 17 residues long. With 1 base removed from V and 0 bases from J, the gap between germline ends came to 13 bases. CDR3 bases: TGTGCCAGCAGCTTAGGCTCAGGGGTCGGTAGCAATCAGCCCCAGCATTTT. Translating it yields CASSLGSGVGSNQPQHF. Full variable domain (missing parts from reference TRBV7-6 and TRBJ1-5): GAGVSQSPRYKVTKRGQDVALRCDPISGHVSLYWYRQALGQGPEFLTYFNYEAQQDKSGLPNDRFSAERPEGSISTLTIQRTEQRDSAMYRCASSLGSGVGSNQPQHFGDGTRLSIL.

The sample holds many counts of this clonotype. The chain uses TRBV28 and TRBJ2-7; possibly TRBD2 for D (6 bases). Germline lookup yields CDR1 MDHEN and CDR2 SYDVKM. V was trimmed by 9 bases and J by 0 bases, leaving 12 bases between them. CDR3 length: 13 residues. The CDR3 nucleotides read TGTGCCAGTTGGGACTCCAGCTCCTACGAGCAGTACTTC. Amino acids: CASWDSSSYEQYF.

This clonotype was found many times. The rearrangement links TRBV9 to TRBJ2-7; D unresolved. This CDR3 has 16 amino acids. CDR1 is SGDLS, CDR2 YYNGEE, per germline. The V end was cut by 3 bases, the J end by 0 bases, with 16 bases between. Written as DNA, the CDR3 is TGTGCCAGCAGCGCCGGCCTGGCAGGCGACTCCTACGAGCAGTACTTC. It yields the protein CASSAGLAGDSYEQYF. Filled out from reference TRBV9 and TRBJ2-7, the complete variable domain reads DSGVTQTPKHLITATGQRVTLRCSPRSGDLSVYWYQQSLDQGLQFLIQYYNGEERAKGNILERFSAQQFPDLHSELNLSSLELGDSALYFCASSAGLAGDSYEQYFGPGTRLTVT.

CDR3 in amino acids: CAWSGGLAGFAGETQYF. The CDR3 DNA reads as TGTGCCTGGAGCGGGGGACTAGCGGGATTTGCCGGGGAGACCCAGTACTTC. The V call is TRBV30, the J call TRBJ2-5, with 13 nucleotides matching TRBD2. V shed 3 bases, J shed 5 bases, and the junction held 12 bases outside the gene matches. Germline lookup yields CDR1 GTSNPN and CDR2 SVGIG (reference sequence). CDR3 length equals 17 residues.

With respect to this clonotype: A much more abundant neighbour one base away suggests this may be a read error. V gene TRBV11-2 combines with J gene TRBJ2-2; D might be TRBD1 or TRBD2, each matching 5 bases. V lost 3 bases and J 6 bases, leaving 11 bases between the germline ends. Germline V gene data show CDR1 as SGHAT and CDR2 as FQNNGV. The CDR3 consists of 14 residues. The CDR3 loop reads CASSLLGTAGELFF. The CDR3 region has the DNA TGTGCCAGCAGCTTGCTAGGGACCGCCGGGGAGCTGTTTTTT.